This T cell receptor (beta chain) is drawn from a study of blood T cell repertoires in COVID-19. This clone was found once. Sequencing was performed with immunoSEQ multiplex PCR; in TCRdb, only in-frame clones are kept and a portion is missing. Of 68,000 or so clones in the sample, around 90% were seen once. The CDR3 sequence is 15 residues long. The V gene's germline CDR1 is ENHRY and CDR2 SYGVKD. The V and J ends lost 10 bases and 0 bases, in that order; junction bases with no gene match: 11. Sequencing input: peripheral blood. The TCR was taken from a man in his fifties with COVID-19, enrolled during active disease. V is TRBV10-3 and J is TRBJ2-7; 8 nucleotides agree with TRBD2. In DNA form, the CDR3 reads TGTGCCACCGGCGTACTAGCGGCCGACTCCTACGAGCAGTACTTC. This gives the protein CATGVLAADSYEQYF.